These 5 T cell receptor beta chains were all obtained from the same sample, sequenced in a study of cytomegalovirus exposure and HLA in healthy donors. The PCR used 60 Vbeta and 13 Jbeta primers. Generated by immunoSEQ multiplex PCR, the TCRdb table keeps only in-frame clones and is missing some. The profile shows around 160,000 clones, just under 75% of them singletons. The sample comprised PBMCs. Receptors originate from a woman younger than 35 in good health and CMV-seronegative.

The genes are TRBV7-9 and TRBJ1-3; D might be TRBD1 (5 bases). The ends were cut back, 5 bases at V and 2 bases at J, with 16 bases in the middle. The CDR3 is 16 residues long. Germline CDR1 reads SEHNR; CDR2 reads FQNEAQ (reference sequence). CDR3 amino acids: CASSPNWGVTGNTIYF. CDR3 coding DNA: TGTGCCAGCAGCCCGAACTGGGGGGTTACTGGAAACACCATATATTTT.

The rearrangement uses TRBV6-5 and TRBJ1-1; TRBD1 matches 8 bases. The CDR3 covers 14 residues. Germline V gene data show CDR1 as MNHEY and CDR2 as SVGAGI. V shed 8 bases and J 1 base; nucleotides not matched to a gene: 6. The CDR3 DNA reads TGTGCCAGCGGCCGGGACAGGAAGAACACTGAAGCTTTCTTT. The encoded protein is CASGRDRKNTEAFF.

The gene calls are TRBV7-9 and TRBJ2-1; the match to TRBD1 covers 10 bases. The V segment lost 5 bases and the J segment 7 bases; nucleotides outside the gene matches: 8. The CDR3 is made up of 15 amino acids. Germline-derived CDR1 and CDR2 are SEHNR and FQNEAQ (reference sequence). CDR3 loop: CASSPRGTGANEQFF. As DNA, the CDR3 is TGTGCCAGCAGCCCCCGCGGGACAGGGGCTAATGAGCAGTTCTTC.

The chain recombines TRBV5-8 with TRBJ2-1; 7 positions match TRBD2. Germline lookup yields CDR1 SGHTS and CDR2 YDEGEE. The V and J ends lost 1 base and 6 bases, in that order; junction bases with no gene match: 1. This CDR3 contains 13 residues. This chain's CDR3 is CASSLWEGNEQFF. DNA for the CDR3: TGTGCCAGCAGCTTGTGGGAGGGCAATGAGCAGTTCTTC. The full variable domain, rest sourced from reference TRBV5-8 and TRBJ2-1, is EAGVTQSPTHLIKTRGQQATLRCSPISGHTSVYWYQQALGLGLQFLLWYDEGEERNRGNFPPRFSGRQFPNYSSELNVNALELEDSALYLCASSLWEGNEQFFGPGTRLTVL.

V usage is TRBV27 and J usage is TRBJ1-2; maybe TRBD1 (5 bases). CDR1 is MNHEY, CDR2 SMNVEV, per germline (reference sequence). The CDR3 spans 15 residues. The V and J ends lost 4 bases and 6 bases respectively, with 18 bases between them. The CDR3 bases are TGTGCCAGCAGTTATTCCGTGACAGCCAGCAATGGCTACACCTTC. It yields the protein CASSYSVTASNGYTF.